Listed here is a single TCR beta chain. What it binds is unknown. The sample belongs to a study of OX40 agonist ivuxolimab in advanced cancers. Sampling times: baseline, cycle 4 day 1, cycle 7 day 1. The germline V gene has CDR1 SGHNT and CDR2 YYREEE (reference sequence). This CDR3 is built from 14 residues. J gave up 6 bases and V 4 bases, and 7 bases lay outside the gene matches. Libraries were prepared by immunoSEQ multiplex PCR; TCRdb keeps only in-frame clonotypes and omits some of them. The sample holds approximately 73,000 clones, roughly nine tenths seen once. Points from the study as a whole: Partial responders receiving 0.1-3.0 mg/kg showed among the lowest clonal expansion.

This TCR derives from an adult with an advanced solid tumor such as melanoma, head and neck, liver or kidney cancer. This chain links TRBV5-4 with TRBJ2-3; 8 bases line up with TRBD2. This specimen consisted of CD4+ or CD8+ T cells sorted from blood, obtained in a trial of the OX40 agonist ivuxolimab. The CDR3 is CASSQRELLDTQYF. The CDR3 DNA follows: TGTGCCAGCAGCCAGCGGGAGCTTTTGGATACGCAGTATTTT.